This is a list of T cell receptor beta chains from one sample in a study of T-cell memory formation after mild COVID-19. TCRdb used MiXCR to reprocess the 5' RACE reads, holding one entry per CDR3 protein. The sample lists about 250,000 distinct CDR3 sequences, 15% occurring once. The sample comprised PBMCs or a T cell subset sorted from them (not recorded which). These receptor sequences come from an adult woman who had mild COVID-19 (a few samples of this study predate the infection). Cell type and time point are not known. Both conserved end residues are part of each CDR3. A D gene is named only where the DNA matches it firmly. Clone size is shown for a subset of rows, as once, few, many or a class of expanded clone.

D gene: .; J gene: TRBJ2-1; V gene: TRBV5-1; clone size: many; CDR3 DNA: TGCGCCAGCAGCGGGGGGATTTCGCGGGACAGAGAGCAGTTCTTC; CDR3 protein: CASSGGISRDREQFF
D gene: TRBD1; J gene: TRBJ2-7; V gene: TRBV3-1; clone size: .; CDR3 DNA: TGTGCCAGCAGACCCACAGGGGACTACGAGCAGTACTTC; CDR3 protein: CASRPTGDYEQYF
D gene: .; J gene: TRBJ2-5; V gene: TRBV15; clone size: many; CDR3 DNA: TGTGCCACCAGCAGAGGGCTCTTGGCTAGCTTCGAGGAGACCCAGTACTTC; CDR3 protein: CATSRGLLASFEETQYF
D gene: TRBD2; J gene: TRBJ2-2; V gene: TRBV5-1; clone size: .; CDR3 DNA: TGCGCCAGCAGCTGGGGAGGGGCCGCGAACACCGGGGAGCTGTTTTTT; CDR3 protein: CASSWGGAANTGELFF
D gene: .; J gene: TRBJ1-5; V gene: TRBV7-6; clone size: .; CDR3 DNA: TGTGCCAGCAGCCTCGGACTGAGGAATCAGCCCCAGCATTTT; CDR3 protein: CASSLGLRNQPQHF
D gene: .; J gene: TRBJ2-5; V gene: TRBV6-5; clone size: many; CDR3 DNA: TGTGCCAGCAGTTACTCAACAGATCTCGGGGGGACCCAGTACTTC; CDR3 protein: CASSYSTDLGGTQYF
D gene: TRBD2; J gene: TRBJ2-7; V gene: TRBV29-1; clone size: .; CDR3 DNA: TGCAGCGTTGGGCTAGCGGGAGGCGAGCAGTACTTC; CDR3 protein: CSVGLAGGEQYF
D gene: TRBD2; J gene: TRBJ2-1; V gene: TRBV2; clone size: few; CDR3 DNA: TGTGCCAGCAGTGAAGCGCTTAGCGGGAGCTCCTACAATGAGCAGTTCTTC; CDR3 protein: CASSEALSGSSYNEQFF
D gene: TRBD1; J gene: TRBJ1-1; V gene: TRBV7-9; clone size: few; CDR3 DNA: TGTGCCAGCAGCCCCGTGAGGACAGGGAGGTCTGAAGCTTTCTTT; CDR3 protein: CASSPVRTGRSEAFF
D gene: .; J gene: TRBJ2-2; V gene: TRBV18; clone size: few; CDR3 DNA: TGTGCCAGCTCACCACCTAATAACCTGGACACCGGGGAGCTGTTTTTT; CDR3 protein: CASSPPNNLDTGELFF
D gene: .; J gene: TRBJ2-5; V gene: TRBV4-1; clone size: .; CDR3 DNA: TGCGCCAGCAGCCGAACCAGGGAAGAGACCCAGTACTTC; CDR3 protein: CASSRTREETQYF
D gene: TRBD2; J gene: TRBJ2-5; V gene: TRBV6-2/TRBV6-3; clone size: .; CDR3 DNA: TGTGCCAGCACCCCAGCGGGAGCGGTACAAGAGACCCAGTACTTC; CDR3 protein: CASTPAGAVQETQYF
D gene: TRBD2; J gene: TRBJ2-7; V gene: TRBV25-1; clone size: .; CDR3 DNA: TGTGCCAGCAGTGGGGAGGGGTATAAATTTGGCTACGAGCAGTACTTC; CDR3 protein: CASSGEGYKFGYEQYF
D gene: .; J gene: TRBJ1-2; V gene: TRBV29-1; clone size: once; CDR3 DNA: TGCAGCGCCAGGGGAAGTGGCTACACCTTC; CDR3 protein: CSARGSGYTF
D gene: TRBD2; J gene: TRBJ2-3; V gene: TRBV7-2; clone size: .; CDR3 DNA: TGTGCCAGCAGCTTAGGGACTAGCGGGAGCGGCACAGATACGCAGTATTTT; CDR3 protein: CASSLGTSGSGTDTQYF
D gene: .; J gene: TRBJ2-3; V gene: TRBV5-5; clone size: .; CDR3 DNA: TGTGCCAGCAGCTTGGGGGCGTCAGGGACAGATACGCAGTATTTT; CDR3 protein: CASSLGASGTDTQYF
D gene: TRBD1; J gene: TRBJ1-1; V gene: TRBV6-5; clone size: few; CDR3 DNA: TGTGCCAGCAGTTCCAGCTACAGGGGGCCGAGGGACACTGAAGCTTTCTTT; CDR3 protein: CASSSSYRGPRDTEAFF
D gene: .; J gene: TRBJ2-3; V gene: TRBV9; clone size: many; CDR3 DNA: TGTGCCAGCAGCGTAAGTGGGACTAGCACAGATACGCAGTATTTT; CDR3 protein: CASSVSGTSTDTQYF
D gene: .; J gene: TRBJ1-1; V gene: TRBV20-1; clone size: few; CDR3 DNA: TGCAGTGCTAGAAGGTCCACCCAGGGGAGCACTGAAGCTTTCTTT; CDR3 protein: CSARRSTQGSTEAFF
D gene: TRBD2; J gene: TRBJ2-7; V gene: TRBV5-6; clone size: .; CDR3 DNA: TGTGCCAGCAGCTCGGGTGCGGGGGTGACCTACGAGCAGTACTTC; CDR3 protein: CASSSGAGVTYEQYF
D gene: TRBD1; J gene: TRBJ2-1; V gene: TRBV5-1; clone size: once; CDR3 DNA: TGCGCCAGAAGCACCCAAGGGACAGGGTTATACAATGAGCAGTTCTTC; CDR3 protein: CARSTQGTGLYNEQFF
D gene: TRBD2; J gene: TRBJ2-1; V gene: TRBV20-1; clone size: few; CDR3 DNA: TGCAGTGCCCATAGCGGGACTAGCGGTAATGAGCAGTTCTTC; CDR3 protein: CSAHSGTSGNEQFF
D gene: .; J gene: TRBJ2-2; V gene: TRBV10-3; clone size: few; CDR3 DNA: TGTGCCATCAGTGATCGCGGTTCATGGGGGTCGAACACCGGGGAGCTGTTTTTT; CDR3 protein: CAISDRGSWGSNTGELFF
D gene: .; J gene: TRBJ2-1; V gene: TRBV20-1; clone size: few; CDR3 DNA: TGCAGTGCTACTACGGGATGGCTAGGGTTTGGCAATGAGCAGTTCTTC; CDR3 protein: CSATTGWLGFGNEQFF
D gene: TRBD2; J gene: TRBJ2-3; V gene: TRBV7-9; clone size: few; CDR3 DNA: TGTGCCAGCAGCTTAGCGCCTGGACTAGCGGGGGGCGCCGGCACAGATACGCAGTATTTT; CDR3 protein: CASSLAPGLAGGAGTDTQYF
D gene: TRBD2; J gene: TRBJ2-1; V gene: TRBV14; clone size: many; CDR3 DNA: TGTGCCAGCAGCCAATTCCAGGGGGTAGCGGGGGCCCGATCTCACAATGAGCAGTTCTTC; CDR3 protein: CASSQFQGVAGARSHNEQFF
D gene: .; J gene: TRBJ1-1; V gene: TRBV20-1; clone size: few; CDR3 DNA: TGCAGTGCTAGACAGGACCAAAACACTGAAGCTTTCTTT; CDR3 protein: CSARQDQNTEAFF
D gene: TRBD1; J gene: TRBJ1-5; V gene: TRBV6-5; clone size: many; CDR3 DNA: TGTGCCAGCAGCCAAGGACAGGGATGGAATCAGCCCCAGCATTTT; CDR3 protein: CASSQGQGWNQPQHF
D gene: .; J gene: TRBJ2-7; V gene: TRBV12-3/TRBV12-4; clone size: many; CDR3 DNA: TGTGCCAGCATTAGGGCTGCGGGATCCTACGAGCAGTACTTC; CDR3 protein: CASIRAAGSYEQYF
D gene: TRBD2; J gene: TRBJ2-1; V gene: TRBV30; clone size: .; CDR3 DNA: TGTGCCTGGAGGCTAGCGGGAGCCGGGGAGCAGTTCTTC; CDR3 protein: CAWRLAGAGEQFF
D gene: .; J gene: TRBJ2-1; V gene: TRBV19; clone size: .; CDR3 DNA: TGTGCCAGTAGTATGGGGAGACTCCGCTCCTACAATGAGCAGTTCTTC; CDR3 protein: CASSMGRLRSYNEQFF
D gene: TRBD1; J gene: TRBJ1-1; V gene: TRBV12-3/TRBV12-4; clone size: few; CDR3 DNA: TGTGCCAGCAGTCGCCAGACAGGGGGAATTGAAGCTTTCTTT; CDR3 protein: CASSRQTGGIEAFF
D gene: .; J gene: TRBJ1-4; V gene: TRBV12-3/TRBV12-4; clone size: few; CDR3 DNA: TGTGCCAGCAGTTTCCCCGGGGGCCCAACTAATGAAAAACTGTTTTTT; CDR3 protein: CASSFPGGPTNEKLFF
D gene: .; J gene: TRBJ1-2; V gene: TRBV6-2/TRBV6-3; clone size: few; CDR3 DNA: TGTGCCAGCGACCACGAGTTGAGGGGGGACTATGGCTACACCTTC; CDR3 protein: CASDHELRGDYGYTF
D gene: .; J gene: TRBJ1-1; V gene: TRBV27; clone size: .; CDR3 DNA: TGTGCCAGCAGTCTCCGGGGTAAAGAAGCTTTCTTT; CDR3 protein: CASSLRGKEAFF
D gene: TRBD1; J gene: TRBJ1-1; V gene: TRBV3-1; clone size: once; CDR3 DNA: TGTGCCAGCAGCCTCGGACAGGGGGCCTTGAGCACTGAAGCTTTCTTT; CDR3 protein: CASSLGQGALSTEAFF
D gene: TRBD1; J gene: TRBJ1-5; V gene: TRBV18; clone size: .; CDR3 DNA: TGTGCCAGCTCACCAGCGACAGGGGGCCGGAATCAGCCCCAGCATTTT; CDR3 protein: CASSPATGGRNQPQHF
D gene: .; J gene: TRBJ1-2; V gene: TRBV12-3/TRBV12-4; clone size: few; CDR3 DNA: TGTGCCAGCAGTTTAGTCTTCAGGGCATCCAATGGCTACACCTTC; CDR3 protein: CASSLVFRASNGYTF